The 32 T cell receptor beta chains below come from one sample, sequenced in a study of cytotoxic CD8 clonotypes in ibrutinib-treated CLL. Sequencing was performed with immunoSEQ multiplex PCR; in TCRdb, only in-frame clones are kept and a portion is missing. The sample gives 150,000 to 200,000 clones, around nine tenths of which show up once; about 2.9% is in the top ten. The material sequenced was PBMCs, taken at disease progression, from a patient treated with ibrutinib. The receptors originated from a human donor with chronic lymphocytic leukemia.

The chain uses TRBV5-6 and TRBJ1-1; no clear D gene. Germline V CDR1 and CDR2: SGHDT, YYEEEE. The CDR3 contains 12 residues. V lost 0 bases, J lost 4 bases, and 4 bases lay in between. CDR3: CASSLVGTEAFF. The CDR3 DNA sequence: TGTGCCAGCAGCTTGGTGGGCACTGAAGCTTTCTTT. Together with reference TRBV5-6 and TRBJ1-1, the CDR3 gives the full variable domain: DAGVTQSPTHLIKTRGQQVTLRCSPKSGHDTVSWYQQALGQGPQFIFQYYEEEERQRGNFPDRFSGHQFPNYSSELNVNALLLGDSALYLCASSLVGTEAFFGQGTRLTVV.

This rearrangement joins TRBV5-1 to TRBJ2-7; 10 bases are shared with TRBD1. CDR1 SGHRS and CDR2 YFSETQ come from the germline V gene. V lost 4 bases and J lost 4; bases outside the gene matches: 8. The CDR3 is made up of 15 amino acids. The CDR3 bases are TGCGCCAGCAGCGTGACAGGGGGCGCAGCATACGAGCAGTACTTC. Amino acid sequence: CASSVTGGAAYEQYF.

This chain connects TRBV6-1 to TRBJ2-1; no reliable D call. This CDR3 contains 13 residues. The germline V gene has CDR1 MNHNS and CDR2 SASEGT. Trimming took off 4 bases at V and 6 bases at J, with 10 bases between the two ends. CDR3 DNA sequence: TGTGCCAGCAGTGCAATGTCTAGCAATGAGCAGTTCTTC. Translating gives CASSAMSSNEQFF.

The J gene is TRBJ1-3, the V gene TRBV6-1; the D is unclear. CDR1 MNHNS and CDR2 SASEGT come from the germline V gene. The germline V and J ends were trimmed by 5 bases and 3 bases, with 2 bases remaining between them. The CDR3 is 11 amino acids. For the CDR3, the DNA is TGTGCCAGCAGTTATGGAAACACCATATATTTT. Its translation is CASSYGNTIYF.

J is TRBJ2-4 and V is TRBV4-1, with D perhaps matching TRBD1 (6 bases). The CDR3 is made up of 15 amino acids. Trimming took off 0 bases at V and 2 bases at J, with 8 bases between the two ends. Germline assignment: CDR1 MGHRA and CDR2 YSYEKL. The CDR3 reads CASSQDGTTKNIQYF. The CDR3 DNA follows: TGCGCCAGCAGCCAAGACGGGACAACCAAAAACATTCAGTACTTC.

CDR3 nucleotides: TGTGCCAGCTCACCGGGAACCGGCACAGATACGCAGTATTTT. As protein: CASSPGTGTDTQYF. The V gene is TRBV18, the J gene TRBJ2-3; D gene uncertain. V was shortened by 3 bases and J by 1 base, with 8 bases between the two germline ends. The CDR3 has 14 residues. Germline CDR1 KGHSH, CDR2 LQKENI. Variable domain in full (rest from reference TRBV18 and TRBJ2-3): NAGVMQNPRHLVRRRGQEARLRCSPMKGHSHVYWYRQLPEEGLKFMVYLQKENIIDESGMPKERFSAEFPKEGPSILRIQQVVRGDSAAYFCASSPGTGTDTQYFGPGTRLTVL.

V and J are TRBV9 and TRBJ2-3, with D perhaps TRBD1 or TRBD2 (5 bases each). V dropped 1 base and J dropped 2 bases, with 14 bases sitting between them. The germline gives CDR1 SGDLS, CDR2 YYNGEE. CDR3 size: 16 residues. The CDR3 bases are TGTGCCAGCAGCGTAAACCAGGGAGCTTTCACAGATACGCAGTATTTT. Translating it yields CASSVNQGAFTDTQYF.

The chain joins TRBV5-6 to TRBJ1-1; D gene uncertain. This CDR3 is built from 12 residues. Germline assignment: CDR1 SGHDT and CDR2 YYEEEE. The V end was cut by 2 bases, the J end by 0 bases, with 2 bases between. The CDR3 coding sequence is TGTGCCAGCAGCTTTTTGAACACTGAAGCTTTCTTT. It encodes CASSFLNTEAFF.

The chain employs TRBV5-1 and TRBJ1-1; 7 bases are shared with TRBD1. CDR3 size: 15 residues. Germline CDR1 and CDR2: SGHRS and YFSETQ. V trimming: 0 bases; J trimming: 2 bases; junction bases outside the gene matches: 4. The CDR3 sequence is CASSLEGTVNTEAFF. CDR3 DNA: TGCGCCAGCAGCTTGGAGGGGACAGTAAACACTGAAGCTTTCTTT. The whole variable domain, filled in from reference TRBV5-1 and TRBJ1-1, reads KAGVTQTPRYLIKTRGQQVTLSCSPISGHRSVSWYQQTPGQGLQFLFEYFSETQRNKGNFPGRFSGRQFSNSRSEMNVSTLELGDSALYLCASSLEGTVNTEAFFGQGTRLTVV.

This chain connects TRBV18 to TRBJ2-7; D is unresolved. CDR3 length: 15 residues. The germline V gene has CDR1 KGHSH and CDR2 LQKENI. The V end lost 0 bases, the J end lost 3 bases, and 12 bases lay between the germline ends. The CDR3 here is CASSPPGKPGYEQYF. Written as DNA, the CDR3 is TGTGCCAGCTCACCACCGGGTAAGCCGGGCTACGAGCAGTACTTC.

V and J are TRBV7-8 and TRBJ2-5; D is ambiguous. The CDR3 has 12 amino acids. CDR1 SGHVS and CDR2 FQNEAQ come from the germline V gene. V shed 1 base and J shed 5 bases, with 5 bases lying between them. CDR3 protein: CASSLGFETQYF. CDR3 DNA: TGTGCCAGCAGCTTAGGTTTCGAGACCCAGTACTTC.

This clone occurred once. This CDR3 reads CASSLVQTGGTEQFF. For the CDR3, the DNA is TGTGCCAGCAGTTTGGTTCAGACAGGGGGCACTGAGCAGTTCTTC. V and J are TRBV28 and TRBJ2-1, with 10 bases aligning to TRBD1. CDR1 MDHEN and CDR2 SYDVKM come from the germline V gene. The CDR3 spans 15 residues. Losses at the gene ends were 3 bases for V and 9 bases for J; bases not matched to a gene: 8.

This chain uses TRBV11-3 with TRBJ2-3, with TRBD2 identical over 10 bases. V lost 2 bases, J lost 5 bases, and 10 bases stayed unmatched. Germline CDR1 SGHNT, CDR2 YENEEA. The CDR3 is 17 residues long. CDR3 region: CASSLHASGRPGDTQYF. The CDR3 DNA follows: TGTGCCAGCAGCTTACATGCTAGCGGGAGACCGGGAGATACGCAGTATTTT.

The genes are TRBV19 and TRBJ1-2; 8 bases agree with TRBD1. The V segment lost 6 bases and the J segment 4 bases; nucleotides outside the gene matches: 13. Germline values: CDR1 LNHDA, CDR2 SQIVND (reference sequence). This CDR3 comprises 16 residues. CDR3 sequence reads: CASSRDRGQIVYGYTF. DNA of the CDR3: TGTGCCAGTAGCCGCGACAGGGGTCAGATCGTCTATGGCTACACCTTC.

The chain uses TRBV6-5 and TRBJ2-7; tentatively, D is TRBD2 (6 bases). The germline CDR1 and CDR2 sequences are MNHEY and SVGAGI. There are 14 residues in the CDR3. V shed 6 bases and J shed 3 bases, with 15 bases lying between them. The CDR3 spells CASRKKTSSYEQYF. CDR3 nucleotides: TGTGCCAGCAGAAAAAAAACTAGCAGCTACGAGCAGTACTTC.

The J gene is TRBJ2-7, the V gene TRBV6-5; perhaps D is TRBD1 or TRBD2 (5 bases each). CDR1 and CDR2 (germline): MNHEY, SVGAGI. V was pared by 3 bases and J by 0 bases, with 12 bases between. This CDR3 comprises 15 residues. The CDR3 coding sequence is TGTGCCAGCAGTTATTTAAAGGGGAGCTCCTACGAGCAGTACTTC. Translated, it gives CASSYLKGSSYEQYF.

The chain uses TRBV14 and TRBJ1-4, with no clear D. The CDR3 has 15 residues. V was clipped by 4 bases and J by 0 bases, with 9 bases between them. Germline-derived CDR1 and CDR2 are SGHDN and FVKESK. The CDR3 is CASSPRSATNEKLFF. CDR3 bases: TGTGCCAGCAGCCCTAGGAGTGCAACTAATGAAAAACTGTTTTTT.

The J gene is TRBJ1-5, the V gene TRBV7-9; D may be TRBD1 (6 bases). Trimming removed 1 base from V and 2 bases from J, with 9 bases in between. The germline gives CDR1 SEHNR, CDR2 FQNEAQ (reference sequence). This CDR3 region has 15 residues. CDR3 amino acids: CASSLGGARNQPQHF. CDR3 DNA: TGTGCCAGCAGCTTAGGGGGGGCGCGCAATCAGCCCCAGCATTTT. Based on the CDR3 plus reference TRBV7-9 and TRBJ1-5, the full variable domain is DTGVSQNPRHKITKRGQNVTFRCDPISEHNRLYWYRQTLGQGPEFLTYFQNEAQLEKSRLLSDRFSAERPKGSFSTLEIQRTEQGDSAMYLCASSLGGARNQPQHFGDGTRLSIL.

The V and J genes are TRBV11-3 and TRBJ2-1, with 7 bases fitting TRBD2. Germline trimming cut 3 bases from V and 8 bases from J; bases unmatched to any gene: 7. CDR1 SGHNT and CDR2 YENEEA come from the germline V gene. CDR3 length equals 14 residues. The CDR3 DNA sequence: TGTGCCAGCAGCTTGATAAGGACTAGTGATGAGCAGTTCTTC. It specifies CASSLIRTSDEQFF.

This chain uses TRBV5-4 with TRBJ2-7, with D perhaps matching TRBD1 (6 bases). Germline values: CDR1 SGHNT, CDR2 YYREEE (reference sequence). The CDR3 sequence is 13 residues long. Trimming took off 0 bases at V and 3 bases at J, with 7 bases between the two ends. CDR3 bases: TGTGCCAGCAGCTTGGACAGGGACTACGAGCAGTACTTC. Amino acid sequence: CASSLDRDYEQYF.

The chain links TRBV6-5 to TRBJ2-1, with 10 bases fitting TRBD2. J lost 4 bases, V lost 0 bases, and 3 bases had no gene match. The CDR3 is 16 amino acids. The germline V gene encodes CDR1 MNHEY and CDR2 SVGAGI. CDR3 sequence (DNA): TGTGCCAGCAGTTACTCACTAGCGGGACCATACAATGAGCAGTTCTTC. This sequence encodes CASSYSLAGPYNEQFF.

The chain has TRBV7-2 and TRBJ1-1, with a weak D call TRBD1 (6 bases). The V and J ends lost 6 bases and 0 bases respectively, with 14 bases between them. This CDR3 is built from 15 residues. Germline values: CDR1 SGHTA, CDR2 FQGNSA. CDR3 bases: TGTGCCAGCAGGATAGCGGGGGGCCTGAACACTGAAGCTTTCTTT. Protein sequence: CASRIAGGLNTEAFF. The entire variable domain, with the rest obtained from reference TRBV7-2 and TRBJ1-1, is as follows: GAGVSQSPSNKVTEKGKDVELRCDPISGHTALYWYRQSLGQGLEFLIYFQGNSAPDKSGLPSDRFSAERTGGSVSTLTIQRTQQEDSAVYLCASRIAGGLNTEAFFGQGTRLTVV.

The chain joins TRBV5-6 to TRBJ2-3; a possible D gene is TRBD2 (6 bases). Per germline, CDR1 SGHDT and CDR2 YYEEEE. The ends were cut back, 4 bases at V and 1 base at J, with 7 bases in the middle. The CDR3 spans 13 residues. The CDR3: CASSPSGTDTQYF. The CDR3, as DNA: TGTGCCAGCAGCCCTAGCGGCACAGATACGCAGTATTTT.

This sequence joins TRBV7-3 and TRBJ2-2, with D maybe TRBD2 (5 bases). The CDR3 sequence is 15 residues long. Trimming took off 0 bases at V and 4 bases at J, with 9 bases between the two ends. The V gene's germline CDR1 is SGHTA and CDR2 FQGTGA. The CDR3 nucleotides are TGTGCCAGCAGCTTAACGGTCCGGGGCACCGGGGAGCTGTTTTTT. This codes for CASSLTVRGTGELFF.

The chain uses TRBV6-5 and TRBJ2-5; the D is unclear. CDR1 and CDR2 (germline): MNHEY, SVGAGI. V lost 2 bases, J lost 6 bases, and 7 bases lay in between. There are 12 residues in the CDR3. The chain's CDR3 is CASSYLRQTQYF. DNA of the CDR3: TGTGCCAGCAGTTACCTTCGCCAGACCCAGTACTTC.

This clone was counted a few times. This chain joins TRBV28 and TRBJ2-3, with 13 nucleotides matching TRBD2. CDR3 size: 18 residues. After removal of 6 bases from V and 4 bases from J, the junction contained 13 bases not matched to a gene. The germline gives CDR1 MDHEN, CDR2 SYDVKM. CDR3 region: CASSLGLAGEEVSDTQYF. In DNA, the CDR3 is TGTGCCAGCAGCCTAGGACTAGCGGGAGAAGAGGTGTCAGATACGCAGTATTTT.

V usage is TRBV27 and J usage is TRBJ2-7, with D maybe TRBD1 (5 bases). The germline V gene encodes CDR1 MNHEY and CDR2 SMNVEV (reference sequence). Trimming took off 3 bases at V and 3 bases at J, with 18 bases between the two ends. This CDR3 is built from 16 residues. The CDR3 DNA reads as TGTGCCAGCAGTTTGACAGAAACTCCCCGTTTCTACGAGCAGTACTTC. This gives the protein CASSLTETPRFYEQYF.

The rearrangement joins TRBV7-2 to TRBJ1-2; maybe TRBD1 (5 bases). The CDR3 covers 13 residues. Germline V gene lookup returns CDR1 SGHTA and CDR2 FQGNSA. V was clipped by 5 bases and J by 8 bases, with 15 bases between them. Here the CDR3 reads CASSLTEDTGYTF. The CDR3, as DNA: TGTGCCAGCAGCCTGACAGAAGATACGGGCTACACCTTC. The full variable domain, rest sourced from reference TRBV7-2 and TRBJ1-2, is GAGVSQSPSNKVTEKGKDVELRCDPISGHTALYWYRQSLGQGLEFLIYFQGNSAPDKSGLPSDRFSAERTGGSVSTLTIQRTQQEDSAVYLCASSLTEDTGYTFGSGTRLTVV.

J is TRBJ2-7 and V is TRBV6-5; a possible D gene is TRBD2 (5 bases). V was shortened by 6 bases and J by 2 bases, with 17 bases between the two germline ends. CDR1 and CDR2 from the germline V gene are MNHEY and SVGAGI. CDR3 length equals 15 residues. CDR3 bases: TGTGCCAGCAGGGCGTTGCTAGCAGCGGCCTACGAGCAGTACTTC. It specifies CASRALLAAAYEQYF.

This clone was counted between two and nine times. The chain has TRBV18 and TRBJ1-3; TRBD1 matches at 7 bases. Unmatched junction bases numbered 1, after V lost 2 bases and J lost 0 bases. This CDR3 is built from 15 residues. Germline CDR1 is KGHSH and CDR2 is LQKENI. This CDR3 reads CASSPTGDSGNTIYF. The CDR3 region has the DNA TGTGCCAGCTCACCAACAGGGGACTCTGGAAACACCATATATTTT.

The chain links TRBV7-9 to TRBJ2-3, with TRBD2 as a possible D gene (6 bases). V was shortened by 5 bases and J by 6 bases, with 18 bases between the two germline ends. CDR1 SEHNR and CDR2 FQNEAQ come from the germline V gene (reference sequence). The CDR3 length is 15 residues. The CDR3 nucleotides read TGTGCCAGCAGCGGAGGGGACCAAGTGGCGGATACGCAGTATTTT. Translation gives CASSGGDQVADTQYF.

The CDR3 DNA follows: TGTGCCAGCAGCGTAGAGGATTTTGGCGGGGAGCCCCAGCATTTT. Translating gives CASSVEDFGGEPQHF. The rearrangement uses TRBV9 and TRBJ1-5; D is undetermined. V lost 0 bases to trimming and J lost 8 bases, with 15 bases between them. Germline CDR1 is SGDLS and CDR2 is YYNGEE. CDR3 length equals 15 residues.